This passage covers 13 T cell receptor beta chains from one sample sequenced in a study of human T cells and chemical hapten exposure. Time point described: patch test 2, 6 weeks after DPC sensitization. As for treatment: therapeutic diphenylcyclopropenone sensitization with weekly scalp DPC. TCRdb analysed the RACE reads with MiXCR anew, one entry per CDR3 protein. The sample records about 80,000 distinct CDR3 sequences, roughly 12% being singletons. This material consisted of whole blood, taken in connection with sensitization to the hapten diphenylcyclopropenone (DPC). These receptors all come from a man aged 18 to 29 with alopecia areata. Some clones in this sample may be carry-over from other donors' samples.

This clonotype appeared a few times. The chain combines TRBV29-1 with TRBJ2-3; D is undetermined. The CDR3 spans 12 residues. Trimming shortened V by 7 bases and J by 0 bases, and 8 bases separated the two germline ends. Germline V gene lookup returns CDR1 SQVTM and CDR2 ANQGSEA. This CDR3 reads CSARTSTDTQYF. Here the CDR3 DNA reads TGCAGCGCCCGAACGAGCACAGATACGCAGTATTTT.

There are a few counts of this clonotype. J is TRBJ1-1 and V is TRBV6-6; no definite D call. The CDR3 runs to 15 residues. Germline CDR1 reads MNHNY; CDR2 reads SVGAGI (reference sequence). Trimming cost V 6 bases and J 4 bases, with 18 bases left between them. CDR3 sequence reads: CASSLGGGFATEAFF. The CDR3 DNA reads TGTGCCAGCAGCCTGGGAGGAGGGTTTGCCACTGAAGCTTTCTTT.

At least ten counts were recorded for this clonotype. This chain links TRBV7-3 with TRBJ2-3; tentative D call: TRBD1 (5 bases). Germline CDR1 is SGHTA and CDR2 is FQGTGA. With 0 bases removed from V and 4 bases from J, the gap between germline ends came to 8 bases. There are 14 residues in the CDR3. The CDR3 loop is CASSLTTGADTQYF. The CDR3 DNA reads as TGTGCCAGCAGCTTAACTACAGGTGCAGATACGCAGTATTTT.

Concerning this clonotype itself: A read error may be the cause here, since a much bigger clone is one base away. V is TRBV4-3 and J is TRBJ2-3; no reliable D call. This CDR3 is 13 amino acids long. CDR1 and CDR2 (germline): LGHNA, YSLEER. CDR3 sequence: CASSQFSRDTRYF. The CDR3 region has the DNA TGCGCCAGCAGCCAATTCTCCCGAGATACGCGGTATTTT.

This clonotype was found many times. The chain joins TRBV12-3 or TRBV12-4 to TRBJ1-2; D might be TRBD1 (5 bases). V was trimmed by 4 bases and J by 4 bases, leaving 16 bases between them. CDR3 length: 15 amino acids. The CDR3 here is CASSSTGPGGYGYTF. The CDR3 DNA follows: TGTGCCAGCAGTTCCACCGGGCCGGGGGGCTATGGCTACACCTTC.

This clonotype has ten or more counts. This rearrangement joins TRBV4-2 to TRBJ2-5, with 8 bases lining up with TRBD2. Losses at the gene ends were 0 bases for V and 5 bases for J; bases not matched to a gene: 8. Per germline, CDR1 LGHNA and CDR2 YNFKEQ. The CDR3 length is 16 residues. In nucleotides, the CDR3 is TGTGCCAGCAGCCAAGATCTGCGGGGGGCCAGGGAGACCCAGTACTTC. This translates into CASSQDLRGARETQYF.

V and J are TRBV7-2 and TRBJ1-5; tentative D call: TRBD1 (6 bases). V was shortened by 5 bases and J by 4 bases, with 12 bases between the two germline ends. CDR1 and CDR2 (germline): SGHTA, FQGNSA. This CDR3 has 14 residues. This CDR3 is CASSQGLRNQPQHF. For the CDR3, the DNA is TGTGCCAGCAGCCAGGGGTTACGGAATCAGCCCCAGCATTTT.

In its sample, this clonotype was seen many times. The chain joins TRBV15 to TRBJ2-5; 11 bases line up with TRBD2. CDR1 is LNHNV and CDR2 is YYDKDF in the germline V gene (reference sequence). This CDR3 is 16 amino acids long. The V and J ends lost 5 bases and 0 bases, in that order; junction bases with no gene match: 5. CDR3: CATSLGTSGYQETQYF. The CDR3 nucleotides read TGTGCCACCAGCCTGGGGACTAGCGGATACCAAGAGACCCAGTACTTC. The full variable domain, completed using reference TRBV15 and TRBJ2-5, is DAMVIQNPRYQVTQFGKPVTLSCSQTLNHNVMYWYQQKSSQAPKLLFHYYDKDFNNEADTPDNFQSRRPNTSFCFLDIRSPGLGDTAMYLCATSLGTSGYQETQYFGPGTRLLVL.

The chain carries TRBV9 and TRBJ1-6; 7 nucleotides align to TRBD1. The germline CDR1 and CDR2 sequences are SGDLS and YYNGEE. Trimming cost V 4 bases and J 18 bases; bases outside gene matches: 13. This CDR3 has 13 amino acids. CDR3 loop: CASSNGMTGTHHF. CDR3 DNA sequence: TGTGCCAGCAGCAACGGCATGACAGGGACCCACCACTTT.

The V and J genes are TRBV29-1 and TRBJ2-7; the D gene is possibly TRBD1 (6 bases). The V gene's germline CDR1 is SQVTM and CDR2 ANQGSEA. V lost 0 bases and J lost 2, with 17 bases in between. The CDR3 contains 16 residues. CDR3 protein: CSVEERTGQYPYEQYV. CDR3 nucleotides: TGCAGCGTTGAAGAGAGGACGGGACAATACCCCTACGAGCAGTACGTC.

This clonotype has a single count. This CDR3 fails to terminate in the conserved phenylalanine or tryptophan, so it likely reflects a read error. It is unclear where the CDR3 begins or ends on the DNA, so no DNA is shown, and the CDR3 is as TCRdb lists it. The CDR3: CASNPGTV. V is TRBV14 and J is TRBJ1-6; no check of the table's D call, TRBD1, against the DNA was made. Both ends counted, the CDR3 spans 8 residues. CDR1 and CDR2 from the germline V gene are SGHDN and FVKESK.

This clonotype was counted a few times. This CDR3 reads CSVTDPHSGNTIYF. DNA of the CDR3: TGCAGCGTGACGGATCCTCACTCTGGAAACACCATATATTTT. This chain connects TRBV29-1 to TRBJ1-3; no clear D gene. Germline values: CDR1 SQVTM, CDR2 ANQGSEA. Trimming removed 6 bases from V and 0 bases from J, with 12 bases in between. The CDR3 consists of 14 residues.

V is TRBV5-1 and J is TRBJ2-3; 9 nucleotides line up with TRBD2. The CDR3 consists of 14 residues. The V segment lost 3 bases and the J segment 3 bases; nucleotides outside the gene matches: 2. Per germline, CDR1 SGHRS and CDR2 YFSETQ. CDR3 sequence: CASSSAGGTDTQYF. CDR3 bases: TGCGCCAGCAGCTCAGCGGGGGGAACAGATACGCAGTATTTT.